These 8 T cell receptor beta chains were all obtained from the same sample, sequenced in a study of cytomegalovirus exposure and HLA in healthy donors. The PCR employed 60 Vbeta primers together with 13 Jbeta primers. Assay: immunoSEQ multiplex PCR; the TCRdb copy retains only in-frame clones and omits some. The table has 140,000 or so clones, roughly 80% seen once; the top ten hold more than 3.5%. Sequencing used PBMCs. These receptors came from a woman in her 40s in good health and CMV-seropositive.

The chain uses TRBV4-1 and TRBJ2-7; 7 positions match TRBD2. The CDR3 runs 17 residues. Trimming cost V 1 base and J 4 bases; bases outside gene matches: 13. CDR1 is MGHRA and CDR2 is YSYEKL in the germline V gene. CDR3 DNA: TGCGCCAGCAGCCAAGTGGACACGGCGGGAGCGGCATACGAGCAGTACTTC. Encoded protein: CASSQVDTAGAAYEQYF.

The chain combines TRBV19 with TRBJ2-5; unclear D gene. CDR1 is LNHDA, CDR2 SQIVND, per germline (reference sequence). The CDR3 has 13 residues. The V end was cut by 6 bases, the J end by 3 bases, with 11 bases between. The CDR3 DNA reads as TGTGCCAGTAGGCTGAGGAACGAAGAGACCCAGTACTTC. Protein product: CASRLRNEETQYF.

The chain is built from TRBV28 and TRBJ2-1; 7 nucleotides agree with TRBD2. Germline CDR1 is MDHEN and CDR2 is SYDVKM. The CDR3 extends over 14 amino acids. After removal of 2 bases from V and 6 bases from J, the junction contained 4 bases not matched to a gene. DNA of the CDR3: TGTGCCAGCAGTTTAGCGGGAGCCTTCAATGAGCAGTTCTTC. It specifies CASSLAGAFNEQFF.

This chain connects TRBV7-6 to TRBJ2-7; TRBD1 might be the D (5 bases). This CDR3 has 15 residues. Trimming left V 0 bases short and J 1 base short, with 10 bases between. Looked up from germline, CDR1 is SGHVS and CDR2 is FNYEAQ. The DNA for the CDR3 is TGTGCCAGCAGCTTAGCGCAGGGTAATTCCTACGAGCAGTACTTC. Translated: CASSLAQGNSYEQYF.

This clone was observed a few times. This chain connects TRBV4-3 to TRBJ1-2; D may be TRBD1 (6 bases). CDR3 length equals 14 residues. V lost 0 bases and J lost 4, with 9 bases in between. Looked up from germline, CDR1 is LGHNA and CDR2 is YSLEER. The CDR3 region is CASSQDPGAYGYTF. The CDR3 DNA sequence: TGCGCCAGCAGCCAAGATCCAGGGGCCTATGGCTACACCTTC.

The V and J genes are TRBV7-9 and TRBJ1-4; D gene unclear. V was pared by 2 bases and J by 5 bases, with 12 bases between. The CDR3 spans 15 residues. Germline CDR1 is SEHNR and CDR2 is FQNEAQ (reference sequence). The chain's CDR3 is CASSLLTPQNEKLFF. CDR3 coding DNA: TGTGCCAGCAGCTTATTAACACCTCAGAATGAAAAACTGTTTTTT.

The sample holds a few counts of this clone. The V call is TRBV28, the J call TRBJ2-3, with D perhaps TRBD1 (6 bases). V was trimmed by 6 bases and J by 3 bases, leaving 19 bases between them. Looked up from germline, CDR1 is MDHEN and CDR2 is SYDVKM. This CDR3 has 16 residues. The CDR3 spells CASSLYRQARTDTQYF. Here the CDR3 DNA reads TGTGCCAGCAGCCTGTACAGACAGGCGAGGACAGATACGCAGTATTTT.

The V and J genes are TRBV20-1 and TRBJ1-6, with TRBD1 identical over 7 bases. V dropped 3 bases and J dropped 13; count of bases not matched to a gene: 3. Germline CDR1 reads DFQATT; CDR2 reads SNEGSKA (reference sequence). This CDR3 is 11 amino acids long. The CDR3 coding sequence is TGCAGTGCTAGGACACAGGGGCCCCTCCACTTT. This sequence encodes CSARTQGPLHF.